This TCR beta chain came from a study of blood T cell repertoires in COVID-19. About the study: There were acute and convalescent COVID-19 samples, and they came from the United States, Italy and Spain. PBMCs, B-cell-depleted T cells, or T cells provided the cDNA or gDNA that made up the material.

Trimming removed 0 bases from V and 3 bases from J, with 9 bases in between. Germline lookup yields CDR1 MNHEY and CDR2 SVGEGT. This CDR3 contains 15 residues. Source study methods: Amplification of reference gene primers provided the estimated nucleated cell counts. Libraries were prepared by immunoSEQ multiplex PCR; TCRdb keeps only in-frame clonotypes and omits some of them. That table is the source of V, J and clone size, and D and trimming were worked out from the DNA. The repertoire holds around 140,000 clones, with roughly 90% as singletons. This rearrangement joins TRBV6-2 or TRBV6-3 to TRBJ1-5, with D maybe TRBD1 (5 bases). The clonotype originates from a human donor in a cohort sampled during active COVID-19. Sequences were obtained from peripheral blood. For the CDR3, the DNA is TGTGCCAGCAGTTACTCAGGGGTGGCCAATCAGCCCCAGCATTTT. It yields the protein CASSYSGVANQPQHF.